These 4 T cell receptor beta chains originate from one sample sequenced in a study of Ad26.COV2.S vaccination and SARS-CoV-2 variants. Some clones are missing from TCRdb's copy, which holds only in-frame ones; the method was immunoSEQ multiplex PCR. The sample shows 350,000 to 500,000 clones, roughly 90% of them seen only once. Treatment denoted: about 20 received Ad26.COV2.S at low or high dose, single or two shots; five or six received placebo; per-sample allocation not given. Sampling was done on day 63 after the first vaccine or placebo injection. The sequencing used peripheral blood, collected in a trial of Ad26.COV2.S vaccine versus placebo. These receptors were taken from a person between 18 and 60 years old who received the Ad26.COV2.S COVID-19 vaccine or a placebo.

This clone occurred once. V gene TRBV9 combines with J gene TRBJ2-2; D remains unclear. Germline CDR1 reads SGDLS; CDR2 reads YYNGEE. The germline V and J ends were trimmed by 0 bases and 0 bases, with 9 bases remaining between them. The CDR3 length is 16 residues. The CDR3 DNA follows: TGTGCCAGCAGCGTAGAGTCCAGGACGAACACCGGGGAGCTGTTTTTT. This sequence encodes CASSVESRTNTGELFF.

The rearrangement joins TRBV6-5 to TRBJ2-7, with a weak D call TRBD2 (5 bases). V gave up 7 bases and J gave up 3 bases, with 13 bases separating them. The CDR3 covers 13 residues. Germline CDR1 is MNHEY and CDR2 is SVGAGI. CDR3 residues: CASIGSGDYEQYF. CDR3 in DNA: TGTGCCAGCATTGGGAGTGGCGACTACGAGCAGTACTTC.

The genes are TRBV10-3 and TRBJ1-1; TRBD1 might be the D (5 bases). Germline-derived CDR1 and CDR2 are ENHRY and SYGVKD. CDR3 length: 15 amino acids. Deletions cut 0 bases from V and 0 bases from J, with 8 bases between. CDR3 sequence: CAISESGGMNTEAFF. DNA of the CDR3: TGTGCCATCAGTGAGTCTGGGGGTATGAACACTGAAGCTTTCTTT.

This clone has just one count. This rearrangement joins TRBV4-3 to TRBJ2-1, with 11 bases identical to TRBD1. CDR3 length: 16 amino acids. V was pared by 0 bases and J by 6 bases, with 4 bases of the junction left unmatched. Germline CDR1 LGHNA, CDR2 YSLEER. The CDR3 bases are TGCGCCAGCAGCCAAGATGACGGGACAGGGGGCAATGAGCAGTTCTTC. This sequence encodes CASSQDDGTGGNEQFF.